The rows below give T cell receptor beta chains drawn from one sample of a study of blood T cell repertoires in COVID-19. The data were produced by immunoSEQ multiplex PCR, yet TCRdb's version contains in-frame clones alone and is incomplete. Counted here are some 180,000 clones, around 80% occurring once; the ten biggest clones make up 2.5% to 3%. The sequenced sample consisted of peripheral blood. These receptors were taken from a woman older than 75 with active or convalescent COVID-19. CDR3s include the opening cysteine and the closing phenylalanine or tryptophan. The D gene is left open where the match is weak. A clone size is listed for some rows: how often the clone was seen (once, few, many), or a class if it is expanded.

d_gene	abundance	len	v_gene	j_gene	CDR3aa	CDR3nt
TRBD2	NA	15	TRBV27	TRBJ2-3	CASSLVGGGSDTQYF	TGTGCCAGCAGTTTGGTTGGCGGGGGGTCAGATACGCAGTATTTT
TRBD2	NA	14	TRBV6-5	TRBJ2-3	CASRMTSRTDTQYF	TGTGCCAGCAGGATGACTAGCCGCACAGATACGCAGTATTTT
NA	NA	11	TRBV20-1	TRBJ1-1	CSAQANTEAFF	TGCAGTGCTCAGGCTAACACTGAAGCTTTCTTT
NA	few	13	TRBV9	TRBJ2-3	CASTRGAGDTQYF	TGTGCCAGCACACGGGGGGCCGGGGATACGCAGTATTTT
NA	NA	15	TRBV6-1	TRBJ1-1	CASSEGRVRNTEAFF	TGTGCCAGCAGTGAAGGGAGGGTCCGGAACACTGAAGCTTTCTTT
TRBD1	NA	17	TRBV7-6	TRBJ1-1	CASSQRRDRDMNTEAFF	TGTGCCAGCAGCCAGCGCCGGGACAGGGATATGAACACTGAAGCTTTCTTT
TRBD1	NA	14	TRBV29-1	TRBJ1-1	CSVERGTANTEAFF	TGCAGCGTTGAAAGAGGGACAGCGAACACTGAAGCTTTCTTT
TRBD1	NA	15	TRBV3-1/TRBV3-2	TRBJ1-5	CASSPQGASNQPQHF	TGTGCCAGCAGCCCACAGGGGGCGAGCAATCAGCCCCAGCATTTT
TRBD1	NA	14	TRBV2	TRBJ1-4	CASSQGEFDRKLFF	TGTGCCAGCAGTCAGGGGGAGTTTGACAGAAAACTGTTTTTT
NA	NA	18	TRBV4-2	TRBJ2-6	CASSQELGGSSGANVLTF	TGTGCCAGCAGCCAAGAACTTGGGGGGTCTTCTGGGGCCAACGTCCTGACTTTC
TRBD2	once	17	TRBV28	TRBJ2-3	CASTPLAGTSGLDTQYF	TGTGCCAGCACTCCCCTAGCCGGGACTAGCGGCCTTGATACGCAGTATTTT
NA	NA	16	TRBV5-1	TRBJ2-2	CASSKWDNVNTGELFF	TGCGCCAGCAGCAAATGGGACAATGTGAACACCGGGGAGCTGTTTTTT
TRBD1	NA	14	TRBV28	TRBJ1-1	CASSLRQGVTEAFF	TGTGCCAGCAGTCTCCGACAGGGCGTCACTGAAGCTTTCTTT
NA	NA	15	TRBV7-8	TRBJ1-1	CASSLAIVGVTEAFF	TGTGCCAGCAGCTTGGCCATAGTTGGAGTCACTGAAGCTTTCTTT